In its sample, the clone carrying this T cell receptor beta chain was seen once. The antigen is unknown. The CDR3 contains 15 residues. Trimming cost V 3 bases and J 0 bases, with 9 bases left between them. Each CDR3 protein is one row after TCRdb ran MiXCR on the reads. The table lists 750,000 to 900,000 distinct CDR3 sequences, 25% to 35% of them singletons, with around 13% in the top ten. This entry belongs to a study of T cell repertoires in cytomegalovirus infection. Regarding the study as a whole: Cumulative public TCR beta family frequency identified carriers of CMV plus the relevant HLA.

The TCR originated in a human donor in good health (CMV status not recorded). Some clones in this sample may be carry-over from other donors' samples. This specimen consisted of cultured CD8+ T cells from PBMCs, obtained from culture after CMV antigen stimulation. The chain joins TRBV12-3 or TRBV12-4 to TRBJ2-1; TRBD1 might be the D (5 bases). The CDR3 DNA sequence: TGTGCCAGCAGTTTTTCAGGGCCCTCCTACAATGAGCAGTTCTTC. This encodes CASSFSGPSYNEQFF.